These T cell receptor beta chains were read from a single sample in a study of T-cell reconstitution after alpha-beta-depleted transplantation in children. TCRdb called the PCR reads again in MiXCR, with one record for every CDR3 protein. Among more than 400,000 distinct CDR3 sequences listed, about an eighth were seen once. Material: PBMCs, mostly from graft donor cells, obtained 180 days after TCRalphabeta/CD19-depleted stem cell transplant. These receptors originate from a female patient aged 2-9 years who had a stem cell transplant for aplastic anemia, so the T cells may come from the graft donor. Each CDR3 is given with its conserved first and last residue.

>TRBJ2-3|TRBV15
CATSRDGGRTDTQYF
>TRBJ2-7|TRBV27
CASSFLAGGFYEQYF
>TRBJ2-5|TRBV28
CASSVTGTLEETQYF
>TRBJ1-6|TRBV20-1
CSAREGQGNSPLHF
>TRBJ2-5|TRBV6-6
CASSYSMGETQYF
>TRBJ2-1|TRBV20-1
CSEGRGVGNEQFF
>TRBJ1-2|TRBV24-1
CATIEGCNGYTF
>TRBJ2-7|TRBV18
CASSPPLAYEQYF
>TRBJ2-7|TRBV20-1
CSASQRAYEQYF
>TRBJ2-5|TRBV14
CASSQRFSGTGYEETQYF
>TRBJ1-3|TRBV19
CASSRGEGNTIYF
>TRBJ1-1|TRBV27
CASSFGGAGTEAFF
>TRBJ2-1|TRBV7-2
CASSLGLAGGAGEQFF
>TRBJ2-1|TRBV9
CASSMTNGSQNEQFF
>TRBJ2-3|TRBV7-9
CASSARGSADTQYF
>TRBJ1-2|TRBV11-2
CASSTTKTGSYNYGYTF
>TRBJ2-7|TRBV15
CATSRARTATYEQYF
>TRBJ2-3|TRBV7-2
CASSFVGLAGSTDTQYF
>TRBJ2-1|TRBV28
CASSFSSGRVVYEQFF
>TRBJ2-2|TRBV5-1
CASSLDGSDTGELFF
>TRBJ2-2|TRBV20-1
CSALGLAGERGELFF
>TRBJ2-5|TRBV12-3/TRBV12-4
CASSFSPRGPKETQYF
>TRBJ1-5|TRBV7-9
CASSAQNQPQHF
>TRBJ2-7|TRBV6-2/TRBV6-3
CASSYLGEQYF
>TRBJ2-7|TRBV5-6
CASSSQPHEQYF
>TRBJ2-1|TRBV5-1
CASSLVGTGNEQFF
>TRBJ2-7|TRBV27
CASSTFDRTYEQYF
>TRBJ2-1|TRBV7-2
CASSFRQGDTHNEQFF
>TRBJ2-2|TRBV20-1
CSASLGGRSGELFF
>TRBJ2-2|TRBV12-3/TRBV12-4
CASSPRGQNTGELFF
>TRBJ2-5|TRBV4-3
CASSPTAIGRAQETQYF
>TRBJ1-1|TRBV12-3/TRBV12-4
CASSSRIGLGSGTEAFF
>TRBJ1-2|TRBV18
CASSPATGFEGIGYTF
>TRBJ2-2|TRBV27
CASSGTAPRELFF
>TRBJ2-3|TRBV28
CASSLIGQGDDTQYF
>TRBJ2-1|TRBV20-1
CSARDHRTSGRIGNEQFF
>TRBJ1-5|TRBV9
CASGDSKGSNQPQHF
>TRBJ2-1|TRBV7-8
CASSSPLAGSTYNEQFF
>TRBJ2-5|TRBV20-1
CSISGKVVETQYF
>TRBJ2-1|TRBV14
CASSQEETGAAYNEQFF
>TRBJ2-5|TRBV28
CASSPGEAGAYETQYF
>TRBJ1-5|TRBV10-2
CASSDDGHSNQPQHF
>TRBJ2-1|TRBV11-2
CASSPRVVGGRGVPEQFF
>TRBJ1-2|TRBV12-3/TRBV12-4
CASFDTAYGYTF